Below, 11 T cell receptor beta chains from the same sample are listed, as sequenced in a study of identical twins. TCRdb re-called the 5' RACE reads through MiXCR, storing one row per CDR3 protein. The sample carries a few hundred thousand distinct CDR3 sequences, over 5.5% recorded once. These sequences were also reported in another study, on T cells expressing NK-cell markers.

The sample was CD8+ T cells sorted from blood. Receptor source: a woman younger than 35 in good health.

This clonotype came up many times. The gene calls are TRBV20-1 and TRBJ1-1; D gene uncertain. The length of the CDR3 is 16 residues. Trimming left V 3 bases short and J 1 base short, with 18 bases between. Germline V gives CDR1 DFQATT, CDR2 SNEGSKA (reference sequence). This chain's CDR3 is CSASQVGWGANTEAFF. The DNA for the CDR3 is TGCAGTGCTAGTCAAGTAGGTTGGGGAGCGAACACTGAAGCTTTCTTT.

This clonotype was seen repeatedly, ten times or more. This chain uses TRBV29-1 with TRBJ2-2, with D perhaps matching TRBD2 (5 bases). Germline V gives CDR1 SQVTM, CDR2 ANQGSEA. V was clipped by 7 bases and J by 1 base, with 25 bases between them. The CDR3 totals 18 residues. Here the CDR3 DNA reads TGCAGCGCTGCGGGTCTGCAAGAAGTGGGGAGGAACACCGGGGAGCTGTTTTTT. It translates to CSAAGLQEVGRNTGELFF.

This clonotype occurred a few times. V is TRBV5-1 and J is TRBJ2-1; 10 nucleotides match TRBD2. Germline values: CDR1 SGHRS, CDR2 YFSETQ. Unmatched junction bases numbered 19, after V lost 0 bases and J lost 1 base. The CDR3 contains 22 residues. CDR3 region: CASSLGSRASGSNQKSYNEQFF. The CDR3 coding sequence is TGCGCCAGCAGCTTGGGGTCGCGGGCTAGCGGGAGTAATCAAAAGTCCTACAATGAGCAGTTCTTC.

This clonotype was detected ten times or more. V and J are TRBV29-1 and TRBJ2-7; D possibly corresponds to TRBD1 (5 bases). Trimming removed 3 bases at V and 5 bases at J, with 14 bases between. Germline-derived CDR1 and CDR2 are SQVTM and ANQGSEA. This CDR3 has 13 amino acids. CDR3 in amino acids: CSVDVGAVDEQYF. CDR3 nucleotides: TGCAGCGTTGATGTAGGGGCAGTAGACGAGCAGTACTTC.

This clonotype was found a few times. This chain joins TRBV20-1 and TRBJ2-1, with 8 bases identical to TRBD2. The V segment lost 1 base and the J segment 0 bases; nucleotides outside the gene matches: 2. Germline loops: CDR1 DFQATT, CDR2 SNEGSKA (reference sequence). The CDR3 has 15 amino acids. CDR3 sequence reads: CSARVAGGSYNEQFF. The CDR3 DNA reads as TGCAGTGCTAGAGTCGCGGGGGGCTCCTACAATGAGCAGTTCTTC.

V gene TRBV29-1 combines with J gene TRBJ2-3; the D is unclear. There are 12 residues in the CDR3. Germline CDR1 is SQVTM and CDR2 is ANQGSEA. The ends were cut back, 4 bases at V and 4 bases at J, with 9 bases in the middle. CDR3 residues: CSVVTNSDTQYF. The CDR3 region has the DNA TGCAGCGTTGTGACAAACTCAGATACGCAGTATTTT.

The J gene is TRBJ1-2, the V gene TRBV29-1; D unclear. Trimming pared 1 base from V and 3 bases from J, leaving 15 bases between. Germline V gene data show CDR1 as SQVTM and CDR2 as ANQGSEA. There are 15 residues in the CDR3. The CDR3 sequence: CSVEATVGWDYGYTF. In DNA, the CDR3 is TGCAGCGTTGAAGCGACGGTGGGCTGGGACTATGGCTACACCTTC.

In this sample, this clonotype turned up many times. The J gene is TRBJ2-5, the V gene TRBV11-2; D may match TRBD1 or TRBD2 (5 bases each). The ends were cut back, 0 bases at V and 1 base at J, with 6 bases in the middle. This CDR3 has 14 amino acids. CDR1 is SGHAT, CDR2 FQNNGV, per germline. The CDR3 here is CASSLERGQETQYF. In nucleotides, the CDR3 is TGTGCCAGCAGCTTAGAGAGGGGCCAAGAGACCCAGTACTTC.

This clonotype was recorded a few times. The gene calls are TRBV6-1 and TRBJ1-1, with D uncertain. This CDR3 is built from 11 residues. Germline V lookup: CDR1 MNHNS, CDR2 SASEGT. The V end lost 1 base, the J end lost 7 bases, and 4 bases lay between the germline ends. CDR3 region: CASSEVLEAFF. CDR3 DNA: TGTGCCAGCAGTGAAGTCCTTGAAGCTTTCTTT.

This chain links TRBV7-6 with TRBJ2-1, with 9 bases identical to TRBD2. CDR1 SGHVS and CDR2 FNYEAQ come from the germline V gene. V gave up 5 bases and J gave up 4 bases; unmatched junction bases: 6. This CDR3 spans 15 amino acids. For the CDR3, the DNA is TGTGCCAGCAGCAACAGCGGGGGGCTATACAATGAGCAGTTCTTC. Protein product: CASSNSGGLYNEQFF. The complete variable domain, with remaining parts taken from reference TRBV7-6 and TRBJ2-1, reads GAGVSQSPRYKVTKRGQDVALRCDPISGHVSLYWYRQALGQGPEFLTYFNYEAQQDKSGLPNDRFSAERPEGSISTLTIQRTEQRDSAMYRCASSNSGGLYNEQFFGPGTRLTVL.

This clonotype was observed a handful of times. V is TRBV7-9 and J is TRBJ2-7; D unclear. Trimming removed 5 bases at V and 2 bases at J, with 7 bases between. Looked up from germline, CDR1 is SEHNR and CDR2 is FQNEAQ (reference sequence). CDR3 length: 12 residues. CDR3 residues: CASSGEAYEQYF. DNA for the CDR3: TGTGCCAGCAGCGGAGAGGCCTACGAGCAGTACTTC.